This T cell receptor beta chain was retrieved from a study of cytomegalovirus exposure and HLA in healthy donors (dated by TCRdb to the late 2010s). The study in broad terms: An earlier analysis of some 620 of the donors reported 276 Gb of sequence data and 100 million to 120 million unique TCR beta sequences obtained from approximately 180 million T cells. Roughly 300 gigabases of sequencing data and tens of millions of unique TCR sequences were included in an early release covering roughly 600 HLA-typed donors. Of the roughly 390 genotyped donors, approximately 80% were placed in the genetic ancestry cluster associated with self-reported Caucasian donors. The study aimed to test whether cataloging public T cell receptors could reveal signatures of past pathogen exposure. Using immunosequencing, the study profiled T cell repertoires from fewer than 850 subjects and related those repertoires to cytomegalovirus serostatus. Besides the first cohort of roughly 660 subjects, a separate validation cohort made up of roughly 130 different subjects was used. To predict cytomegalovirus infection status, the study combined high-throughput TCR immunosequencing, statistical association of individual TCRs with disease status, and machine learning. A later analysis re-analyzed previously published TCR beta repertoires from roughly 690 donors and added high-resolution HLA genotyping to study TCR occurrence patterns. In the later analysis, no new phenotypic data were used to find candidate immune exposures; instead, reliance was placed on TCR beta sequences and their occurrence across donors. An earlier analysis of 587 of the donors used high-throughput TCR beta sequencing to judge whether each TCR beta V gene segment behaved as functional or pseudogenic. Donor age, sex, ethnicity and CMV serostatus were compiled alongside the repertoire data. In a later genetic analysis, genome-wide SNP genotypes for about 55% of the roughly 670 donors were used, and that subset was treated as a discovery cohort. Every discovery cohort repertoire had been produced on one sequencing platform. HLA typing included class I and class II loci at four-digit resolution. Typing coverage differed by locus: A, B, C, DRB1 and DQB1 were typed in about 620-630 donors, DQA1 in 500 to 550, DPA1 in around 600, and DPB1 in roughly 450. Roughly 5 DR-DQ haplotypes were treated as single units for association and clustering because of strong linkage in the cohort. Across around 400 genotyped donors of the cohort, an average of about 240,000 unique TCR beta nucleotide sequences per donor were sequenced, and approximately 17% of those sequences were non-productive. General findings and caveats noted by the study authors: Cytomegalovirus status was reported to be diagnosed by the classifier with high specificity and sensitivity in both the original and validation cohorts. A later analysis associated about 17,000 TCR beta sequences with specific HLA alleles at a false discovery rate of 0.05. Because HLA typing was missing for some donors at each locus, association tests included only the typed subset. Presence/absence analyses assumed roughly uniform sequencing depth across donors, an assumption that may not hold. Immune exposure information for the cohort was limited to CMV serostatus. Correlated functional status among segregating V segments might reflect linkage disequilibrium, but an unknown experimental factor could not be ruled out. Because counts were too low, roughly 17 rarely observed V segments, including chromosome 9 orphons, were left out of the earlier analysis of roughly 600 of the donors. Some IMGT-functional V segments, including TRBV6-2 and TRBV6-3, could not be distinguished by the 87-base-pair reads and were therefore excluded. A later analysis reported that several top co-occurrence clusters appeared linked to parvovirus B19, influenza, CMV and Epstein-Barr virus. The study gave a list of 150 to 200 TCR beta chains associated with cytomegalovirus. A further reported finding was that TCR beta sequences accurately predicted the HLA-A and HLA-B alleles for most subjects in the first cohort. The authors suggested that the approach could potentially be extended to other disease states and immunological phenotypes. According to a later analysis, most CMV-associated TCR beta chains appeared to be HLA-restricted, and the HLA associations seemed to be driven largely by CMV exposure. According to a later analysis, TCR association rates differed among HLA loci, with DRB1 alleles showing the most associated TCRs and HLA-C alleles showing the fewest. A later genetic analysis associated a missense DCLRE1C variant with V-gene and J-gene trimming of TCR beta chains, and an independent cohort replicated the association. This cohort had only TCR beta chains sequenced, and the lack of alpha or paired-chain data limited which features could be detected. In an earlier analysis of more than 500 of the donors, most TCR beta V segments appeared in productive rearrangements about 87% or about 30% of the time, broadly matching IMGT annotations. According to a later genetic analysis, donors in an Asian-associated ancestry cluster had fewer N-insertions in productive TCRs than the approximately 630-donor mean. Strong co-occurrence of HLA alleles, especially DR and DQ, made assigning TCR associations to individual alleles difficult. A few of the identified cytomegalovirus-associated TCR beta chains were confirmed in vitro to be specific for cytomegalovirus antigens. A later analysis found that HLA-associated TCR beta chains were more clonally expanded and had lower generation probabilities than equally common non-associated chains. A group of highly shared sequence variants was considered likely to be a technical artifact of the sequencing pipeline. Most TCR sequences were seen in very few donors, while some public TCRs were found in many individuals.

Relative to germline, V is 4 bases shorter and J is 7 bases shorter, with 11 bases between their ends. From the cysteine up to the phenylalanine, the CDR3 has a length of 12 residues. The kept DNA is CDR3 alone, 36 bases in frame from the first base. The library was prepared using the immunoSEQ multiplex PCR assay. For the multiplex PCR, a mixture combining 60 forward primers for TCR Vbeta segments and 13 reverse primers for TCR Jbeta segments was used. The CDR3 region of rearranged TCR beta genes was amplified from genomic DNA with a multiplex PCR assay. On the Illumina HiSeq System, the amplified TCR beta libraries were sequenced as 87-base-pair reads. In the original analysis: A later analysis tallied about 77 million unique TCR beta chains across the 650 to 750 repertoires, and approximately 11 million of those chains were shared by two or more donors. To remove PCR and sequencing errors, raw reads were error-corrected and collapsed into unique sequences using a nearest-neighbor algorithm that merged closely related sequences. V, D and J gene segments were assigned by aligning CDR3 sequences to IMGT reference sequences. For a sequence to be retained, a match of at least six nucleotides to both a V gene segment and a J gene segment was required. A rearrangement was called productive if the CDR3 had no stop codons and remained in frame with V and J, and every other rearrangement was called non-productive. CDR3 was defined according to IMGT convention as the region running from the second conserved V-encoded cysteine to the conserved J-encoded phenylalanine. In an earlier analysis of around 540 of the donors, sequences lacking an unambiguous match to a single V gene segment were excluded. In an earlier analysis of 587 of the donors, V segments were called functional above 56.7% productive rearrangements and were called segregating when the between-donor standard deviation exceeded 5%. A statistical classification framework was built for diagnosing cytomegalovirus status from the catalog of TCR beta chain sequences. A later analysis assigned V and J genes by comparing TCR nucleotide sequences with IMGT/GENE-DB human TR gene sequences. A later analysis assigned CDR3 sequences and most-parsimonious VDJ recombination scenarios with the TCRdist pipeline. In a later analysis, each TCR beta chain was defined by its CDR3 amino acid sequence together with its V-gene family, and reads without a unique V-gene family were excluded. As a way to deal with suspected cross-contamination and a sequencing artifact, a later analysis dropped 450 to 600 nucleotide sequences that were highly shared and had low generation probability. A later analysis calculated a clonal expansion index for each public chain from normalized within-repertoire ranks of inferred template counts. In a later analysis, generation probabilities were computed with a VDJ recombination model fitted to out-of-frame rearrangements, and the resulting probabilities were checked against IGoR. In a later analysis, TCR-TCR, TCR-HLA and TCR-CMV co-occurrence was scored with hypergeometric tests, and a repertoire-size bias correction was applied to TCR pairs. In a later analysis, false discovery rates were estimated by permuting HLA or CMV assignments 20 times. A later analysis grouped co-occurring TCRs with DBSCAN, adding TCRdist sequence similarity when clustering within HLA-allele-positive subsets. Repertoires with fewer than 30,000 or more than 120,000 public chains were left out of co-occurrence clustering, as were five repertoires with anomalous nucleotide sharing. Here the immuneACCESS table is served through TCRdb, limited to in-frame sequences with V and J called. Missing clones are a known gap in these copies; in checked studies unresolved V genes cover under half, and the rest lacks a known reason. The DNA was the basis for D and trimming; V, J and clone size are from that table. In this sample the table shows 100,000 to 150,000 clones, around two thirds of which occur a single time. The leading ten clones occupy 4.8% of the sample.

Regarding this clone: Its target antigen remains unknown. No per-base quality is available; no much larger clone lies one base away.

In total, fewer than 750 healthy bone marrow donors made up the cohort. At the time of sampling, every cohort member was nominally healthy, though immune exposures that went unrecorded were likely present. The donor tested CMV seropositive and was one of the 289 seropositive cohort members. Each donor provided a peripheral blood sample, and peripheral blood mononuclear cells were used for TCR beta sequencing. Genomic DNA was extracted from the blood cell samples with the Qiagen DNeasy Blood Extraction Kit. The source of this sequence is a man aged 55 to 70 in good health and CMV-seropositive. The V and J genes are TRBV5-3 and TRBJ1-2; the D gene remains uncertain. TRBV5-3 is sorted into the ORF group, with uncertain function. Source material: PBMCs. The nucleotide sequence is given as TGTGCCAGAAGCCCGGGGTTGCGTGGCTACACCTTC. Translated, this gives CARSPGLRGYTF.